The clone carrying this TCR beta chain has more than one count but fewer than ten. Its specificity is not known. The record originates from a study of CD8 T cells in ankylosing spondylitis. Study observations and caveats: Several of the motif variants were reported before in synovial fluid and blood from reactive arthritis.

Preparation of TCR beta libraries was done by quantitative 5'-RACE with molecular barcodes. In TCRdb, the 5' RACE reads were re-called with MiXCR into one record per CDR3 protein. The profile covers 150,000 to 200,000 distinct CDR3 sequences, with over 10% appearing a single time and 9.5% to 12% taken by the ten largest. V lost 0 bases, J lost 0 bases, and 11 bases stayed unmatched. CDR3 size: 19 residues. Germline values: CDR1 MNHEY, CDR2 SMNVEV (reference sequence). The sequenced sample was blood, either unsorted or a sorted T cell fraction (not recorded which). The V gene is TRBV27, the J gene TRBJ2-4; 7 nucleotides align to TRBD1. The receptor was derived from a female donor with ankylosing spondylitis or in good health (not recorded which). For the CDR3, the DNA is TGTGCCAGCAGTTTATCCCCGGACAGGTTGGGAATAGCCAAAAACATTCAGTACTTC. Translated, it gives CASSLSPDRLGIAKNIQYF.